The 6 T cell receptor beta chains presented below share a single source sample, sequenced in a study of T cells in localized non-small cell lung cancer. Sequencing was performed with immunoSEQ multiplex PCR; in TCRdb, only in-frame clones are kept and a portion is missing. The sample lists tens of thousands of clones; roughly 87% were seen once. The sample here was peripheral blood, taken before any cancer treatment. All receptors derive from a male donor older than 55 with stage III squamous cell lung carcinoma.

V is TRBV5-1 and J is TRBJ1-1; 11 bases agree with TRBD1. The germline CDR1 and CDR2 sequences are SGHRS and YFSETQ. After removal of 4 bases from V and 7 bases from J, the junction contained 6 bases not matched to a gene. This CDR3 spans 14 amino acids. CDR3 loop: CASSPGQGAHEAFF. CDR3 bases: TGCGCCAGCAGCCCCGGACAGGGGGCTCATGAAGCTTTCTTT.

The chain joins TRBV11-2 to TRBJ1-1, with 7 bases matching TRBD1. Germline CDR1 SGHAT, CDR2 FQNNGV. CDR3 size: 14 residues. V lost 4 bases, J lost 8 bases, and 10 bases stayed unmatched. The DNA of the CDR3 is TGTGCCAGCAGCTCCAGGGGGGAGAGCCTGGAAGCTTTCTTT. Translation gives CASSSRGESLEAFF.

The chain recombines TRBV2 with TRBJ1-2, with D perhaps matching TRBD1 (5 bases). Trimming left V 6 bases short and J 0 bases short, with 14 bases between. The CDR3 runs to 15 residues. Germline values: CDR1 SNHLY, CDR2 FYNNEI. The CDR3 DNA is TGTGCCAGCAGCTATTCGCAGGGTTCTAACTATGGCTACACCTTC. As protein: CASSYSQGSNYGYTF.

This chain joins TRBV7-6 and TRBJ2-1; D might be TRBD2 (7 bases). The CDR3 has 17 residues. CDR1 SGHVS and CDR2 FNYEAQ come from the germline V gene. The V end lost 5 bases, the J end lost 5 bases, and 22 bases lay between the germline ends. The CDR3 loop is CASSPLRGASGNNEQFF. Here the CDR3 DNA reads TGTGCCAGCAGCCCGCTACGGGGGGCTAGCGGCAACAATGAGCAGTTCTTC.

DNA for the CDR3: TGTGCCAGCAGTTTAAAGGGCCAGGGGCTCGGCTACACCTTC. This gives the protein CASSLKGQGLGYTF. This sequence joins TRBV27 and TRBJ1-2; the D gene is possibly TRBD1 (6 bases). The CDR3 loop spans 14 amino acids. V lost 2 bases to trimming and J lost 8 bases, with 15 bases between them. Germline V gene data show CDR1 as MNHEY and CDR2 as SMNVEV (reference sequence).

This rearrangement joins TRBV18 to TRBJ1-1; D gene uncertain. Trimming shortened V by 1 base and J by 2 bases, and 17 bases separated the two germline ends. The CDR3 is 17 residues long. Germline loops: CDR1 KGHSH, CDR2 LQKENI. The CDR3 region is CASSPLFGERSNTEAFF. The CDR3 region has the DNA TGTGCCAGCTCACCACTGTTTGGGGAAAGGAGTAACACTGAAGCTTTCTTT.